The rows below give T cell receptor beta chains drawn from one sample of a study of CD8+CD57+ T cells in acquired aplastic anemia. TCRdb re-called the reads through MiXCR, storing one row per CDR3 protein. The sample shows 200,000 to 250,000 distinct CDR3 sequences, 47% of them seen only once. Sample: sorted CD4+, CD8+, or CD8+CD57+ T cells (not recorded which) from PBMCs. Receptors were obtained from a human donor with aplastic anemia. Both conserved end residues are part of each CDR3. A D gene is named only where the DNA matches it firmly. Where a row states a size, it is once, few, many or the class of an expanded clone; other rows omit it.

TRBV4-3	many	16	TRBJ1-5	NA	CASSQDVWHLNQPQHF	TGCGCCAGCAGCCAAGATGTTTGGCACCTTAATCAGCCCCAGCATTTT
TRBV7-9	once	17	TRBJ1-6	NA	CASSLRGGPSYNSPLHF	TGTGCCAGCAGCCTACGCGGGGGGCCCTCCTATAATTCACCCCTCCACTTT
TRBV30	once	16	TRBJ1-3	TRBD1	CAWNEGTDSSGNTIYF	TGTGCCTGGAATGAAGGGACAGACAGCTCTGGAAACACCATATATTTT
TRBV9	NA	15	TRBJ1-1	NA	CASSLGMAPNTEAFF	TGTGCCAGCAGTTTAGGTATGGCTCCGAACACTGAAGCTTTCTTT
TRBV6-1	many	15	TRBJ2-1	NA	CASSEAPGSSNEQFF	TGTGCCAGCAGTGAAGCGCCGGGTTCTAGCAATGAGCAGTTCTTC
TRBV9	many	15	TRBJ1-6	NA	CASSADGPPNSPLHF	TGTGCCAGCAGCGCCGATGGACCACCAAATTCACCCCTCCACTTT
TRBV7-2	NA	14	TRBJ1-2	NA	CASSSQRRGSGYTF	TGTGCCAGCAGCTCACAGAGAAGAGGGTCTGGCTACACCTTC
TRBV2	many	16	TRBJ1-2	NA	CASSELLTGSNYGYTF	TGTGCCAGCAGTGAGCTTCTAACCGGGTCCAACTATGGCTACACCTTC
TRBV7-9	NA	14	TRBJ1-4	NA	CASSQGLRGEKLFF	TGTGCCAGCAGCCAGGGGTTACGGGGTGAAAAACTGTTTTTT
TRBV7-2	NA	15	TRBJ2-7	TRBD2	CASSLSVAGGYEQYF	TGTGCCAGCAGCTTATCCGTAGCGGGGGGCTACGAGCAGTACTTC
TRBV20-1	many	14	TRBJ1-1	NA	CSAREDIANTEAFF	TGCAGTGCTAGAGAAGACATAGCGAACACTGAAGCTTTCTTT
TRBV7-9	NA	15	TRBJ2-1	TRBD1	CAWSEGTGPHNEQFF	TGTGCCTGGAGCGAGGGGACAGGGCCCCACAATGAGCAGTTCTTC
TRBV6-5	few	16	TRBJ1-4	NA	CASSYSFGGRSEKLFF	TGTGCCAGCAGTTACTCGTTCGGGGGGCGAAGTGAAAAACTGTTTTTT
TRBV7-9	NA	18	TRBJ2-1	TRBD2	CASSTPAGTSGRVDEQFF	TGTGCCAGCAGCACTCCCGCCGGGACTAGCGGGAGAGTAGATGAGCAGTTCTTC
TRBV6-1	few	16	TRBJ2-7	TRBD1	CASSEEGWTGFYEQYF	TGTGCCAGCAGTGAAGAAGGGTGGACAGGGTTCTACGAGCAGTACTTC
TRBV6-4	many	15	TRBJ2-2	NA	CASSDSDSNTGELFF	TGTGCCAGCAGTGACTCGGACTCGAACACCGGGGAGCTGTTTTTT
TRBV5-5	many	17	TRBJ1-5	TRBD1	CASSDGQGLDSNQPQHF	TGTGCCAGCAGCGACGGACAGGGGCTTGATAGCAATCAGCCCCAGCATTTT
TRBV30	NA	14	TRBJ2-7	TRBD1	CAWSVGTGWYEQYF	TGTGCCTGGAGTGTAGGGACAGGGTGGTACGAGCAGTACTTC
TRBV19	NA	15	TRBJ1-6	NA	CASTMGDGKNSPLHF	TGTGCCAGTACCATGGGGGACGGCAAGAATTCACCCCTCCACTTT
TRBV9	many	16	TRBJ2-2	TRBD1	CASSVWTGVETGELFF	TGTGCCAGCAGCGTCTGGACAGGGGTGGAGACCGGGGAGCTGTTTTTT
TRBV20-1	NA	15	TRBJ2-5	TRBD2	CSAREVAGLGETQYF	TGCAGTGCTAGAGAGGTAGCGGGCCTAGGCGAGACCCAGTACTTC
TRBV30	NA	13	TRBJ2-1	NA	CAWSVDSRSVQFF	TGTGCCTGGAGTGTAGACAGTCGCTCTGTGCAGTTCTTC
TRBV2	few	14	TRBJ1-2	NA	CASSSAGPSAGYTF	TGTGCCAGCAGTTCTGCGGGACCATCTGCTGGCTACACCTTC
TRBV2	NA	16	TRBJ2-7	NA	CASSEWLGGRSYEQYF	TGTGCCAGCAGTGAATGGTTAGGGGGGAGATCCTACGAGCAGTACTTC
TRBV9	NA	15	TRBJ2-1	TRBD2	CASRPSGRAGGEQSF	TGTGCCAGCCGCCCTAGCGGGAGGGCAGGGGGTGAGCAGTCCTTC
TRBV7-6	many	14	TRBJ1-4	NA	CASSSIRGDEKLFF	TGTGCCAGCAGCTCAATCAGGGGAGATGAAAAACTGTTTTTT
TRBV7-2	NA	15	TRBJ2-5	TRBD2	CASSFGGSGGETQYF	TGTGCCAGCAGCTTTGGGGGTAGCGGGGGAGAGACCCAGTACTTC
TRBV2	once	13	TRBJ2-7	NA	CANIRAKAAGQYF	TGTGCCAACATACGCGCCAAGGCGGCCGGGCAGTACTTC
TRBV12-5	few	15	TRBJ2-1	NA	CASGLGPGSYNEQFF	TGTGCTAGTGGTTTGGGACCGGGCTCCTACAATGAGCAGTTCTTC